The 10 T cell receptor beta chains below all came from one sample that was sequenced in a study of T cells in Graves' hyperthyroidism and ophthalmopathy. The investigators amplified TCR beta CDR3 regions from RNA transcripts. The primer set for the first-round RT-PCR of the TCR CDR3 was HTBI. TCRdb redid the calling of the multiplex PCR reads with MiXCR, one entry per CDR3 protein. The profile shows some 360,000 distinct CDR3 sequences, 15% to 20% of them singletons. The specimen was blood. These TCRs come from a woman in her thirties or forties with Graves' ophthalmopathy.

This chain connects TRBV12-3 or TRBV12-4 to TRBJ1-5, with unresolved D. This CDR3 spans 15 amino acids. V lost 5 bases to trimming and J lost 4 bases, with 15 bases between them. The CDR3 spells CASSLESGDNQPQHF. CDR3 coding DNA: TGTGCCAGCAGTCTAGAGTCCGGGGATAATCAGCCCCAGCATTTT.

This clonotype showed up many times. The V call is TRBV5-6, the J call TRBJ1-1; D uncertain. The germline V and J ends were trimmed by 4 bases and 2 bases, with 15 bases remaining between them. Germline V gene lookup returns CDR1 SGHDT and CDR2 YYEEEE. The CDR3 sequence is 15 residues long. Here the CDR3 DNA reads TGTGCCAGCAGCCCGAGATCCATTCGCAACACTGAAGCTTTCTTT. As protein: CASSPRSIRNTEAFF.

This clonotype was observed many times. The chain is built from TRBV13 and TRBJ2-7; 9 bases fit TRBD1. There are 17 residues in the CDR3. V shed 1 base, J shed 0 bases, and the junction held 7 bases outside the gene matches. Per germline, CDR1 PRHDT and CDR2 FYEKMQ (reference sequence). The CDR3 sequence is CASSLAPGTGRSYEQYF. The CDR3 coding sequence is TGTGCCAGCAGCTTAGCTCCCGGGACAGGGCGCTCCTACGAGCAGTACTTC.

In its sample, this clonotype was seen many times. The V gene is TRBV7-9, the J gene TRBJ2-7; D is perhaps TRBD1 (5 bases). CDR3 size: 14 residues. The V gene lost 5 bases and the J gene lost 0 bases, with 11 bases spanning the gap. Germline CDR1 reads SEHNR; CDR2 reads FQNEAQ (reference sequence). In DNA form, the CDR3 reads TGTGCCAGCAGCCCGCGGACAAGCTCCTACGAGCAGTACTTC. Its translation: CASSPRTSSYEQYF.

This clonotype was seen at least ten times. This chain connects TRBV6-5 to TRBJ2-5; D is uncertain. The CDR3 loop spans 13 amino acids. Germline V gene data show CDR1 as MNHEY and CDR2 as SVGAGI. V was clipped by 5 bases and J by 2 bases, with 9 bases between them. The CDR3, as DNA: TGTGCCAGCAGTCCAGCCTTTCAAGAGACCCAGTACTTC. This codes for CASSPAFQETQYF.

This clonotype was picked up many times. V and J are TRBV9 and TRBJ1-1, with 12 bases lining up with TRBD1. The germline V gene has CDR1 SGDLS and CDR2 YYNGEE. V dropped 1 base and J dropped 7; count of bases not matched to a gene: 5. CDR3 length: 15 amino acids. The CDR3 nucleotides are TGTGCCAGCAGCGTATTGGGGACAGGGGGCGGTGAAGCTTTCTTT. This gives the protein CASSVLGTGGGEAFF.

The V and J genes are TRBV6-4 and TRBJ2-7; 15 bases map to TRBD2. Trimming took 5 bases from V and 6 from J; bases not matched to a gene: 11. Looked up from germline, CDR1 is MRHNA and CDR2 is SNTAGT. The CDR3 is 17 amino acids. CDR3 region: CASSRLGTSGRFREQYF. CDR3 in DNA: TGTGCCAGCAGTCGCCTCGGGACTAGCGGGAGGTTCCGCGAGCAGTACTTC.

CDR3 in amino acids: CASRTSGRGGTQYF. The CDR3 DNA is TGTGCCAGCCGGACTAGCGGGAGGGGAGGGACCCAGTACTTC. The chain employs TRBV6-1 and TRBJ2-5; TRBD2 aligns across 15 bases. Germline V gene data show CDR1 as MNHNS and CDR2 as SASEGT. The CDR3 length is 14 residues. V was pared by 8 bases and J by 7 bases, with 5 bases of the junction left unmatched.

This clonotype was detected ten times or more. CDR3 amino acids: CAWSVLRSNQPQHF. The CDR3 DNA reads TGTGCCTGGAGTGTACTCAGGAGCAATCAGCCCCAGCATTTT. The gene calls are TRBV30 and TRBJ1-5, with unresolved D. The CDR3 extends over 14 amino acids. V was trimmed by 0 bases and J by 1 base, leaving 7 bases between them. The germline V gene encodes CDR1 GTSNPN and CDR2 SVGIG (reference sequence).

This clonotype turned up a few times. This sequence may be a read error, since a much larger clone differs from it by one base. The rearrangement links TRBV7-3 to TRBJ2-7, with D hard to call. The CDR3 length is 13 residues. Germline V gene data show CDR1 as SGHTA and CDR2 as FQGTGA. Between the trimmed V and J ends, which lost 3 bases and 6 bases, there was a span of 12 bases. This CDR3 is CASSFGRLSEQYF. The CDR3 nucleotides are TGTGCCAGCAGCTTCGGACGTCTTAGCGAGCAGTACTTC. The variable domain in full, with the rest retrieved from reference TRBV7-3 and TRBJ2-7, is GAGVSQTPSNKVTEKGKYVELRCDPISGHTALYWYRQSLGQGPEFLIYFQGTGAADDSGLPNDRFFAVRPEGSVSTLKIQRTERGDSAVYLCASSFGRLSEQYFGPGTRLTVT.